The 10 T cell receptor beta chains reported below all come from one sample, sequenced in a study of blood T cell repertoires in COVID-19. Data came from immunoSEQ multiplex PCR; TCRdb stores just in-frame clones and leaves some out. The table has more than 300,000 clones, roughly 90% seen once. Sequencing was performed on PBMCs or T cells enriched from blood (not recorded which). The receptors here all came from a woman in her twenties or thirties who had recovered from COVID-19.

The V and J genes are TRBV6-5 and TRBJ1-2; a weak D match, TRBD1 (6 bases). Germline V gives CDR1 MNHEY, CDR2 SVGAGI. V was clipped by 9 bases and J by 6 bases, with 20 bases between them. The CDR3 has 14 amino acids. The CDR3 loop is CASANRGKSDGYTF. CDR3 bases: TGTGCCAGTGCGAATAGGGGGAAAAGCGATGGCTACACCTTC.

The chain couples TRBV7-3 to TRBJ2-3, with D perhaps matching TRBD2 (6 bases). V lost 2 bases and J 3 bases, leaving 15 bases between the germline ends. The CDR3 length is 16 residues. Per germline, CDR1 SGHTA and CDR2 FQGTGA. The CDR3, as DNA: TGTGCCAGCAGCTTAGGGTACGGGAGAGGGACAGATACGCAGTATTTT. This translates into CASSLGYGRGTDTQYF.

The chain couples TRBV28 to TRBJ1-2; 11 bases are a match to TRBD1. The V gene's germline CDR1 is MDHEN and CDR2 SYDVKM. The CDR3 runs 15 residues. V shed 7 bases and J 6 bases; nucleotides not matched to a gene: 10. The CDR3 reads CASKEGQGVKNGYTF. The CDR3 DNA reads as TGTGCCAGCAAGGAGGGACAGGGGGTTAAGAATGGCTACACCTTC.

The V gene is TRBV24-1, the J gene TRBJ2-7, with 11 bases fitting TRBD1. This CDR3 is built from 16 residues. Per germline, CDR1 KGHDR and CDR2 SFDVKD. V shed 6 bases and J 2 bases; nucleotides not matched to a gene: 8. The CDR3, as DNA: TGTGCCACCAGTCCCTCCGGGACAGGGGGAACCTACGAGCAGTACTTC. Translation gives CATSPSGTGGTYEQYF.

As to this clone: This CDR3 is also generated by other DNA sequences in the sample. The CDR3: CASSIGEVYNEQFF. The CDR3 DNA reads TGTGCCAGTAGTATAGGAGAGGTATACAATGAGCAGTTCTTC. The rearrangement links TRBV19 to TRBJ2-1; D unresolved. CDR1 is LNHDA and CDR2 is SQIVND in the germline V gene (reference sequence). Deletions cut 1 base from V and 4 bases from J, with 8 bases between. This CDR3 region has 14 residues.

J is TRBJ2-3 and V is TRBV11-3; 7 bases match TRBD2. CDR1 and CDR2 (germline): SGHNT, YENEEA. V dropped 5 bases and J dropped 4; count of bases not matched to a gene: 6. The CDR3 has 14 residues. In nucleotides, the CDR3 is TGTGCCAGCAGCCCCGGAACTAGCGCAGATACGCAGTATTTT. Its translation: CASSPGTSADTQYF.

This CDR3 is CASSQILLAGKETQYF. CDR3 DNA: TGCGCCAGCAGCCAGATATTACTAGCGGGGAAAGAGACCCAGTACTTC. V gene TRBV4-1 combines with J gene TRBJ2-5; 10 bases match TRBD2. The CDR3 covers 16 residues. V lost 3 bases to trimming and J lost 3 bases; unmatched junction nucleotides: 7. Germline values: CDR1 MGHRA, CDR2 YSYEKL.

The chain's CDR3 is CASSRTSGGPDTQYF. For the CDR3, the DNA is TGTGCCAGCAGCCGCACTAGCGGGGGGCCAGATACGCAGTATTTT. The gene calls are TRBV5-4 and TRBJ2-3, with TRBD2 matching 12 bases. The V segment lost 4 bases and the J segment 4 bases; nucleotides outside the gene matches: 4. This CDR3 spans 15 amino acids. Germline V gene sequence: CDR1 SGHNT, CDR2 YYREEE (reference sequence).

This chain links TRBV15 with TRBJ2-3; TRBD2 agrees at 11 bases. V lost 5 bases, J lost 0 bases, and 4 bases stayed unmatched. CDR1 LNHNV and CDR2 YYDKDF come from the germline V gene (reference sequence). The CDR3 extends over 16 amino acids. The CDR3 loop is CATSPGTSGSTDTQYF. The CDR3, as DNA: TGTGCCACCAGCCCCGGGACTAGCGGAAGCACAGATACGCAGTATTTT.

The chain has TRBV5-6 and TRBJ1-3; D is possibly TRBD1 (6 bases). V was trimmed by 4 bases and J by 0 bases, leaving 8 bases between them. The length of the CDR3 is 14 residues. Germline V gene data show CDR1 as SGHDT and CDR2 as YYEEEE. CDR3 bases: TGTGCCAGCAGCGAGACAGGCTCTGGAAACACCATATATTTT. Its translation: CASSETGSGNTIYF.